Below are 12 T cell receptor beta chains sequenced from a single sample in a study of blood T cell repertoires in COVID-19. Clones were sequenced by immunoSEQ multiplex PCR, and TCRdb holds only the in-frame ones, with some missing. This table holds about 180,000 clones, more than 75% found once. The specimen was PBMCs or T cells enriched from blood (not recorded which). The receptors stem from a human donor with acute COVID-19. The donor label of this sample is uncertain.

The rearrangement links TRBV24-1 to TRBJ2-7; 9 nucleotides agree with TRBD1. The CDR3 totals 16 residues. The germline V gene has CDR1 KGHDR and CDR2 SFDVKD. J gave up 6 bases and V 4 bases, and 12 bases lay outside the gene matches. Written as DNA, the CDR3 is TGTGCCACCAGTGACTTGCCGGGACAGGGCTTTGGCGAGCAGTACTTC. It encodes CATSDLPGQGFGEQYF.

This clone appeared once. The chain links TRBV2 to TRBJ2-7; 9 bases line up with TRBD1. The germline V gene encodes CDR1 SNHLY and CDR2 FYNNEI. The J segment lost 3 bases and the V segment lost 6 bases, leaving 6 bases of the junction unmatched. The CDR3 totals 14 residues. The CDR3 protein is CASRSYRGLYEQYF. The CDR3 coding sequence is TGTGCCAGCAGGTCTTACAGGGGGCTCTACGAGCAGTACTTC.

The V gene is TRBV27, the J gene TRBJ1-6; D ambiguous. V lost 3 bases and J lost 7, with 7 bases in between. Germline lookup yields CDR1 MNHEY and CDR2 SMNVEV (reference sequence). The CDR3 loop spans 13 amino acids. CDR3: CASSLGSNSPLHF. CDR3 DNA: TGTGCCAGCAGTTTGGGGAGCAATTCACCCCTCCACTTT.

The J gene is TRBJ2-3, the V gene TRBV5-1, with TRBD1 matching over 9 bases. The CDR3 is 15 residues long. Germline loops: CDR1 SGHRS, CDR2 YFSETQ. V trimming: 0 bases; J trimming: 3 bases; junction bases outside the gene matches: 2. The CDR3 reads CASSLAGTGTDTQYF. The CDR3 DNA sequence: TGCGCCAGCAGCTTGGCAGGGACAGGGACAGATACGCAGTATTTT.

The CDR3 nucleotides are TGTGCCACCAGCAGAGCACAGGGAAACTATGGCTACACCTTC. Translated: CATSRAQGNYGYTF. This sequence joins TRBV15 and TRBJ1-2; D is perhaps TRBD1 (6 bases). The V gene's germline CDR1 is LNHNV and CDR2 YYDKDF (reference sequence). Trimming stripped 1 base from V and 2 bases from J, with 8 bases between. The CDR3 length is 14 residues. The variable domain in full, completed from reference TRBV15 and TRBJ1-2, reads DAMVIQNPRYQVTQFGKPVTLSCSQTLNHNVMYWYQQKSSQAPKLLFHYYDKDFNNEADTPDNFQSRRPNTSFCFLDIRSPGLGDTAMYLCATSRAQGNYGYTFGSGTRLTVV.

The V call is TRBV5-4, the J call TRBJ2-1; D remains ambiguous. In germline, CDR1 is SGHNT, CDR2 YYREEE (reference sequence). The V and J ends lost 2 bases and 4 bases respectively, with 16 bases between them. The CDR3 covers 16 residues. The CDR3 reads CASSFYASSIYNEQFF. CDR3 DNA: TGTGCCAGCAGCTTCTACGCTAGTAGTATTTACAATGAGCAGTTCTTC.

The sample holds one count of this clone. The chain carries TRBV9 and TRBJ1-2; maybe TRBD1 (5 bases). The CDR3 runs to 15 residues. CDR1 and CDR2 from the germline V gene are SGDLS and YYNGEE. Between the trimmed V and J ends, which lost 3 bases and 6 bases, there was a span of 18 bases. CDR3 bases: TGTGCCAGCAGCGCCGGCGGGGGAGCCACGAATGGCTACACCTTC. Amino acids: CASSAGGGATNGYTF.

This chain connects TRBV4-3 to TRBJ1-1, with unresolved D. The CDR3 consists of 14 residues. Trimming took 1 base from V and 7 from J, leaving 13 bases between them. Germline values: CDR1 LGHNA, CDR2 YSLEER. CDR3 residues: CASSQGLRPHEAFF. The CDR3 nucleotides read TGCGCCAGCAGCCAAGGTCTGCGGCCTCATGAAGCTTTCTTT.

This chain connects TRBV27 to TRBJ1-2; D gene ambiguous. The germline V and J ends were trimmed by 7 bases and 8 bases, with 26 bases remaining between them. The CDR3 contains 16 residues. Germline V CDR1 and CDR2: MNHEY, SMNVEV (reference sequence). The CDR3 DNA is TGTGCCAGCAAATTTGACCATCCGGGAGGTGGAGAGGGCTACACCTTC. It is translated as CASKFDHPGGGEGYTF.

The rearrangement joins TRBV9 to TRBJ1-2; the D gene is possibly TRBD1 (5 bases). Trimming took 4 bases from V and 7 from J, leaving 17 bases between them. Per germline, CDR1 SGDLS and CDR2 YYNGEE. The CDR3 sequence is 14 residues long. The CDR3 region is CASSPRSWGFGYTF. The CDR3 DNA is TGTGCCAGCAGCCCGCGGTCGTGGGGCTTTGGCTACACCTTC. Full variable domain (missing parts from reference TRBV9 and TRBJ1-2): DSGVTQTPKHLITATGQRVTLRCSPRSGDLSVYWYQQSLDQGLQFLIQYYNGEERAKGNILERFSAQQFPDLHSELNLSSLELGDSALYFCASSPRSWGFGYTFGSGTRLTVV.

The CDR3 is CASSTGTGVPTQYF. For the CDR3, the DNA is TGTGCCAGTAGTACCGGGACAGGGGTCCCTACGCAGTATTTT. The chain has TRBV19 and TRBJ2-3; 10 bases line up with TRBD1. The V segment lost 4 bases and the J segment 8 bases; nucleotides outside the gene matches: 6. The CDR3 extends over 14 amino acids. Germline V lookup: CDR1 LNHDA, CDR2 SQIVND (reference sequence).

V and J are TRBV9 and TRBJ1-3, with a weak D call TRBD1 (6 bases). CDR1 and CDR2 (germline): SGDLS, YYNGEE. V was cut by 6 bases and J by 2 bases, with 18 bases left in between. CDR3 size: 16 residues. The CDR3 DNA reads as TGTGCCAGCAAGAGCTACAGGGCTGCCCCTGGAAACACCATATATTTT. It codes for CASKSYRAAPGNTIYF.